Below are 17 T cell receptor beta chains sequenced from a single sample in a study of T cells in Graves' hyperthyroidism and ophthalmopathy. RNA transcripts yielded amplified TCR beta CDR3 regions. The TCR CDR3 first-round RT-PCR relied on the HTBI primer set. TCRdb reprocessed the multiplex PCR reads via MiXCR and lists one record per CDR3 protein. The table lists about 570,000 distinct CDR3 sequences, around 45% of them singletons. The specimen was peripheral blood or thyroid tissue (not recorded which). These receptors all stem from an adult woman with Graves' disease, either hyperthyroidism or ophthalmopathy (not recorded which).

Of note for this clonotype: Its ends do not fully match the called genes, so a read error is possible. The genes are TRBV2 and TRBJ2-5; 7 bases align to TRBD2. In germline, CDR1 is SNHLY, CDR2 FYNNEI. This CDR3 has 15 amino acids. The DNA of the CDR3 is TGTGCCATCAGTGCTTTTGGGACTACCGAAGAGACCCAGTACTTC. This sequence encodes CAISAFGTTEETQYF.

The genes are TRBV7-9 and TRBJ1-2; D is unresolved. The V gene lost 5 bases and the J gene lost 8 bases, with 18 bases spanning the gap. The CDR3 sequence is 14 residues long. Germline V gene data show CDR1 as SEHNR and CDR2 as FQNEAQ (reference sequence). The CDR3 nucleotides are TGTGCCAGCAGCCCCCCTAGCGGGAACCCGGGCTACACCTTC. Amino acids: CASSPPSGNPGYTF.

This clonotype occurred many times. J is TRBJ1-6 and V is TRBV2, with 8 positions matching TRBD1. With 7 bases clipped from V and 9 bases from J, the junction kept 5 bases outside the gene matches. Germline values: CDR1 SNHLY, CDR2 FYNNEI. The CDR3 consists of 13 residues. The CDR3 nucleotides are TGTGCCAGCATGGACAGGGAGGGTTCACCCCTCCACTTT. Translation: CASMDREGSPLHF.

This clonotype was detected a few times. This chain uses TRBV15 with TRBJ1-2; 9 bases align to TRBD1. The J segment lost 7 bases and the V segment lost 3 bases, leaving 9 bases of the junction unmatched. The V gene's germline CDR1 is LNHNV and CDR2 YYDKDF (reference sequence). CDR3 length: 15 amino acids. The CDR3 sequence is CATSRARDRVGGYTF. The CDR3 bases are TGTGCCACCAGCAGGGCACGGGACAGGGTTGGTGGCTACACCTTC.

This clonotype was observed a single time. The chain couples TRBV14 to TRBJ2-1; D perhaps matches TRBD1 (5 bases). The CDR3 has 18 amino acids. Germline values: CDR1 SGHDN, CDR2 FVKESK. Trimming left V 4 bases short and J 3 bases short, with 22 bases between. The CDR3 here is CASSRTWGSGHNYNEQFF. The CDR3 nucleotides read TGTGCCAGCAGCCGTACCTGGGGCTCTGGACATAACTACAATGAGCAGTTCTTC.

This clonotype was picked up a small number of times. The rearrangement links TRBV11-2 to TRBJ2-6, with TRBD1 matching 7 bases. Germline V CDR1 and CDR2: SGHAT, FQNNGV. The J segment lost 4 bases and the V segment lost 6 bases, leaving 3 bases of the junction unmatched. This CDR3 is built from 14 residues. CDR3 sequence reads: CASSRGQGANVLTF. DNA of the CDR3: TGTGCCAGCAGTCGGGGACAGGGGGCCAACGTCCTGACTTTC.

V is TRBV25-1 and J is TRBJ2-2; the match to TRBD1 covers 11 bases. The germline V gene encodes CDR1 MGHDK and CDR2 SYGVNS. This CDR3 comprises 16 residues. V lost 6 bases to trimming and J lost 6 bases; unmatched junction nucleotides: 9. The CDR3 loop is CASSLMGQGVAGELFF. The CDR3 nucleotides read TGTGCCAGCAGCTTGATGGGACAGGGGGTCGCCGGGGAGCTGTTTTTT. The whole variable domain, remainder taken from reference TRBV25-1 and TRBJ2-2, is EADIYQTPRYLVIGTGKKITLECSQTMGHDKMYWYQQDPGMELHLIHYSYGVNSTEKGDLSSESTVSRIRTEHFPLTLESARPSHTSQYLCASSLMGQGVAGELFFGEGSRLTVL.

In its sample, this clonotype was seen many times. The chain carries TRBV12-3 or TRBV12-4 and TRBJ1-1; D is unclear. Trimming pared 6 bases from V and 6 bases from J, leaving 17 bases between. This CDR3 has 14 amino acids. CDR3 in amino acids: CASSPPWAQAEAFF. The CDR3 DNA reads TGTGCCAGCAGCCCCCCTTGGGCTCAGGCTGAAGCTTTCTTT.

This clonotype was counted at least ten times. The CDR3 sequence is CASSPLEGRSRYGYTF. CDR3 DNA sequence: TGTGCCAGCAGCCCCCTTGAAGGCAGAAGTCGTTATGGCTACACCTTC. V and J are TRBV4-2 and TRBJ1-2; D is uncertain. This CDR3 spans 16 amino acids. V shed 4 bases and J shed 5 bases, with 20 bases lying between them. The germline gives CDR1 LGHNA, CDR2 YNFKEQ.

The chain couples TRBV7-2 to TRBJ1-3, with D possibly TRBD1 on 5 matching bases. CDR1 and CDR2 from the germline V gene are SGHTA and FQGNSA. The V and J ends lost 5 bases and 2 bases respectively, with 13 bases between them. The CDR3 loop spans 15 amino acids. Here the CDR3 reads CASSRLREAGNTIYF. DNA of the CDR3: TGTGCCAGCAGCCGCCTCAGGGAGGCTGGAAACACCATATATTTT.

V is TRBV24-1 and J is TRBJ1-2; D perhaps matches TRBD1 (5 bases). Germline V gene lookup returns CDR1 KGHDR and CDR2 SFDVKD. V was pared by 3 bases and J by 4 bases, with 8 bases between. The CDR3 sequence is 13 residues long. The CDR3: CATSDDSTYGYTF. CDR3 nucleotides: TGTGCCACCAGTGATGACAGTACCTATGGCTACACCTTC.

J is TRBJ2-7 and V is TRBV5-6; possibly TRBD2 for D (5 bases). The CDR3 has 14 amino acids. Germline CDR1 and CDR2: SGHDT and YYEEEE. V lost 4 bases to trimming and J lost 2 bases, with 13 bases between them. The DNA of the CDR3 is TGTGCCAGCAGCGAGCTTGGGAGCCCCTACGAGCAGTACTTC. Its protein is CASSELGSPYEQYF.

The V gene is TRBV3-1, the J gene TRBJ2-2; tentative D call: TRBD1 (6 bases). CDR1 is LGHDT and CDR2 is YNNKEL in the germline V gene (reference sequence). V was pared by 8 bases and J by 0 bases, with 16 bases between. The CDR3 totals 16 residues. CDR3 coding DNA: TGTGCCAGCTCACCGCGACAGGTCGCGAACACCGGGGAGCTGTTTTTT. As protein: CASSPRQVANTGELFF.

The chain links TRBV5-1 to TRBJ2-3; TRBD2 matches 13 bases. The CDR3 sequence is 17 residues long. The germline gives CDR1 SGHRS, CDR2 YFSETQ. The V gene end was trimmed by 3 bases and the J gene end by 2 bases; junction bases not matched to a gene: 6. This CDR3 is CASSSGTSGIHTDTQYF. The CDR3 DNA reads as TGCGCCAGCAGCTCCGGGACTAGCGGGATACACACAGATACGCAGTATTTT.

This chain uses TRBV5-1 with TRBJ2-2; 7 positions match TRBD2. CDR1 and CDR2 (germline): SGHRS, YFSETQ. This CDR3 has 16 amino acids. The junction had 5 bases not matched to a gene; V was cut back by 2 bases and J by 1 base. This CDR3 reads CASSLSSGMNTGELFF. CDR3 bases: TGCGCCAGCAGCTTATCAAGCGGGATGAACACCGGGGAGCTGTTTTTT.

The count of this clonotype is one. CDR3 sequence: CASSTAGYGYTF. In DNA form, the CDR3 reads TGCGCCAGCAGCACCGCGGGCTATGGCTACACCTTC. The chain has TRBV5-1 and TRBJ1-2; no firm D call. This CDR3 comprises 12 residues. Looked up from germline, CDR1 is SGHRS and CDR2 is YFSETQ. V lost 4 bases, J lost 4 bases, and 8 bases lay in between.

This chain joins TRBV7-9 and TRBJ2-3, with 8 bases matching TRBD1. V was clipped by 4 bases and J by 8 bases; unmatched bases: 5. Germline CDR1 reads SEHNR; CDR2 reads FQNEAQ (reference sequence). This CDR3 is 13 amino acids long. The CDR3 DNA reads as TGTGCCAGCAGCTCGGACAGGGCGGGTACGCAGTATTTT. Translating gives CASSSDRAGTQYF.